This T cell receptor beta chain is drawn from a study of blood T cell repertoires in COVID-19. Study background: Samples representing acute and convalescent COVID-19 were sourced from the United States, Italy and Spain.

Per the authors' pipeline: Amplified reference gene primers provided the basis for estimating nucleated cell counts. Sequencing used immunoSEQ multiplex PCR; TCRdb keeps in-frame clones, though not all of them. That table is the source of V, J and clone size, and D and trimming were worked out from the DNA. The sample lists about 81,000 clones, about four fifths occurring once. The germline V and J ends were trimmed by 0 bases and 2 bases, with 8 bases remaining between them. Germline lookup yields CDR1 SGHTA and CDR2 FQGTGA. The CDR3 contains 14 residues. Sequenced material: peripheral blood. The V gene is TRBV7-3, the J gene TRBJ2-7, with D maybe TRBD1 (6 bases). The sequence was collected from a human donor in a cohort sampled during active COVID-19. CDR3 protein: CASSLTQGPYEQYF. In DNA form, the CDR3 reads TGTGCCAGCAGCTTAACTCAGGGGCCCTACGAGCAGTACTTC.